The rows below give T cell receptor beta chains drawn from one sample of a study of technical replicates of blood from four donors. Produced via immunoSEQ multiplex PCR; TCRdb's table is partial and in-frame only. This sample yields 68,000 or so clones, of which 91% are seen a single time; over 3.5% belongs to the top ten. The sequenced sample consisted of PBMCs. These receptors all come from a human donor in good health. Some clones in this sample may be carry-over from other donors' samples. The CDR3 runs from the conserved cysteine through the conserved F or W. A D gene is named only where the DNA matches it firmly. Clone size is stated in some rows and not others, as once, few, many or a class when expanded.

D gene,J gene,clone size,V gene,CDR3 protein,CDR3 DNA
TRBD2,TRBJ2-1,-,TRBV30,CAWSVGTSGNYEQFF,TGTGCCTGGAGTGTGGGGACTAGCGGGAACTATGAGCAGTTCTTC
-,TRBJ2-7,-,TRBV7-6,CASSFLRESSEQYF,TGTGCCAGCAGCTTTTTACGGGAATCTTCCGAGCAGTACTTC
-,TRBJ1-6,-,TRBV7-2,CASSRENGNSPLHF,TGTGCCAGCAGCAGAGAGAACGGGAATTCACCCCTCCACTTT
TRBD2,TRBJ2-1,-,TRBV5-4,CASSLAPTSGRASNEQFF,TGTGCCAGCAGCTTGGCCCCAACCAGCGGGAGGGCCAGTAATGAGCAGTTCTTC
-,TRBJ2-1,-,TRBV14,CASSQLPLLEQFF,TGTGCCAGCAGCCAACTCCCTCTACTTGAGCAGTTCTTC
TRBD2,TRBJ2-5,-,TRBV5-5,CASSVTSGRYETQYF,TGTGCCAGCAGCGTGACTAGCGGGAGATATGAGACCCAGTACTTC
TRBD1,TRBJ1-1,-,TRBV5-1,CASSLGTGGAEAFF,TGCGCCAGCAGCTTAGGGACAGGGGGTGCTGAAGCTTTCTTT
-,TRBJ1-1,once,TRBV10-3,CAISESTEGSEAFF,TGTGCCATCAGTGAGTCAACAGAGGGCTCTGAAGCTTTCTTT
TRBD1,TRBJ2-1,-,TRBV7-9,CASSPRDPAGQGRGDEQFF,TGTGCCAGCAGCCCCAGGGATCCAGCCGGACAGGGGAGAGGGGATGAGCAGTTCTTC
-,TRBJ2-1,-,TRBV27,CASSSTVLEQFF,TGTGCCAGCAGTTCGACTGTCCTTGAGCAGTTCTTC
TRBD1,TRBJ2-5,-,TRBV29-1,CSVGQGAGETQYF,TGCAGCGTTGGGCAGGGGGCGGGGGAGACCCAGTACTTC
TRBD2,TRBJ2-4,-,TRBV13,CASSSAGGGGKNIQYF,TGTGCCAGCAGTTCAGCGGGGGGCGGTGGCAAAAACATTCAGTACTTC
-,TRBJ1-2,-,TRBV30,CAWSAGESYGYTF,TGTGCCTGGAGTGCAGGGGAATCCTATGGCTACACCTTC
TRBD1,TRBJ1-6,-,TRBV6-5,CASSTDRGATPLHF,TGTGCCAGCAGCACAGACAGGGGCGCGACACCCCTCCACTTT
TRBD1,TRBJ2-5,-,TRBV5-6,CASSYFDRGFMETQYF,TGTGCCAGCAGCTATTTCGACAGGGGTTTCATGGAGACCCAGTACTTC
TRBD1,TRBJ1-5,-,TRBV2,CASSRDSGANQPQHF,TGTGCCAGCAGTCGGGACAGTGGTGCGAATCAGCCCCAGCATTTT
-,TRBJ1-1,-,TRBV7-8,CASSTWGPRGETEAFF,TGTGCCAGCAGCACATGGGGTCCACGGGGGGAAACTGAAGCTTTCTTT
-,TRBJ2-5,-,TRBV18,CASSETGFVGQYF,TGTGCCAGCTCAGAAACAGGGTTCGTCGGCCAGTACTTC
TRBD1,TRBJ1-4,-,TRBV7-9,CASSRRTGRDEKLFF,TGTGCCAGCAGCAGGAGGACAGGGAGGGATGAAAAACTGTTTTTT
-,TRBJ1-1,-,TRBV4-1,CASSQEVEGNTEAFF,TGCGCCAGCAGCCAAGAAGTAGAGGGGAACACTGAAGCTTTCTTT
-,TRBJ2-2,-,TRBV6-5,CASSYSYDSGELFF,TGTGCCAGCAGTTACTCTTACGACAGCGGGGAGCTGTTTTTT
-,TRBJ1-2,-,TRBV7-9,CASNQVGYGYTF,TGTGCCAGCAACCAGGTCGGCTATGGCTACACCTTC
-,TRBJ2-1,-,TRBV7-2,CASSTRGNEQFF,TGTGCCAGCAGCACGCGGGGAAATGAGCAGTTCTTC
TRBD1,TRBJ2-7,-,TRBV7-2,CASSVETGYEQYF,TGTGCCAGCAGCGTCGAGACAGGGTACGAGCAGTACTTC
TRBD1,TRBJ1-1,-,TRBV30,CAWKQGANTEAFF,TGTGCCTGGAAACAGGGGGCGAACACTGAAGCTTTCTTT
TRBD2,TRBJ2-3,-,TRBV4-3,CASSPKTSDTDTQYF,TGCGCCAGCAGCCCGAAAACTAGCGACACAGATACGCAGTATTTT
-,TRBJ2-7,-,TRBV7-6,CASSSTTGEQYF,TGTGCCAGCAGCTCCACTACCGGCGAGCAGTACTTC
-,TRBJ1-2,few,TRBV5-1,CASSLVGDGYTF,TGCGCCAGCAGCTTGGTAGGGGATGGCTACACCTTC
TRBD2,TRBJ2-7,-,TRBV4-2,CASASGLAGGEQYF,TGTGCCAGCGCCAGCGGGCTAGCGGGTGGCGAGCAGTACTTC
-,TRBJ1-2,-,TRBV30,CAWSVRQGYGYTF,TGTGCCTGGAGTGTACGGCAGGGGTATGGCTACACCTTC
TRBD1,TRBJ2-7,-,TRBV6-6,CASSRDRGSYEQYF,TGTGCCAGCAGTCGGGACAGGGGATCCTACGAGCAGTACTTC
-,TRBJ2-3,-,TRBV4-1,CASSHLDISQGDTQYF,TGCGCCAGCAGCCACCTGGACATCTCCCAGGGTGATACGCAGTATTTT
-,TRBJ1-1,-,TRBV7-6,CASSAQVNTEAFF,TGTGCCAGCAGCGCACAGGTGAACACTGAAGCTTTCTTT